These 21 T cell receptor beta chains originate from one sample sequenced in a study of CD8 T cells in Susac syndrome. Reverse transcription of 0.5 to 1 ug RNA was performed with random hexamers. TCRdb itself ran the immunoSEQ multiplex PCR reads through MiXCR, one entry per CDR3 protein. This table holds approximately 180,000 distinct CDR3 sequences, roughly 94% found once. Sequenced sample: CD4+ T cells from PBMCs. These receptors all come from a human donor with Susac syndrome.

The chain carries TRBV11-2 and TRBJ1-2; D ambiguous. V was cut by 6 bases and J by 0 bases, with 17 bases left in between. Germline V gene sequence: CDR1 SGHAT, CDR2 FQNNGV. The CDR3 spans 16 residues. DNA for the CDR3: TGTGCCAGCAGACCACTCTCGGGGAGTGCTAACTATGGCTACACCTTC. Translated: CASRPLSGSANYGYTF.

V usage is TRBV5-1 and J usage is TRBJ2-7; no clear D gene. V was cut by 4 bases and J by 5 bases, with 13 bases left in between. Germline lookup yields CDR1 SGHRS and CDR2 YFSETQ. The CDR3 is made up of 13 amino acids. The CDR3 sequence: CASSRWGGNEQYF. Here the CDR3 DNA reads TGCGCCAGCAGCCGTTGGGGTGGTAACGAGCAGTACTTC.

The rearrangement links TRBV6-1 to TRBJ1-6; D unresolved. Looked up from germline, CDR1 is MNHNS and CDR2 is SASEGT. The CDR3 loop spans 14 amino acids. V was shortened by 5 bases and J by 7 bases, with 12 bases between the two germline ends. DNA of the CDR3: TGTGCCAGCAGTCCCCAGCCGGGCAATTCACCCCTCCACTTT. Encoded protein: CASSPQPGNSPLHF.

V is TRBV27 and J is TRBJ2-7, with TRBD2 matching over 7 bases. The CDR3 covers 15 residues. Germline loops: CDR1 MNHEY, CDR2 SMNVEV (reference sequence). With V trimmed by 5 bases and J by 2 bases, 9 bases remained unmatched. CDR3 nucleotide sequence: TGTGCCAGCAGTGGAAAGCGGGACCTCCCCTACGAGCAGTACTTC. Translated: CASSGKRDLPYEQYF.

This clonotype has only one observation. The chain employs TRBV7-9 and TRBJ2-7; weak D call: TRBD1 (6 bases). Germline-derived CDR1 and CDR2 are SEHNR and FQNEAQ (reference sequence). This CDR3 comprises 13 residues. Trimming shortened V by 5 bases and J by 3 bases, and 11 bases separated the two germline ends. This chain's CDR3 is CASSPDRLYEQYF. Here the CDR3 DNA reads TGTGCCAGCAGCCCCGACAGGCTCTACGAGCAGTACTTC.

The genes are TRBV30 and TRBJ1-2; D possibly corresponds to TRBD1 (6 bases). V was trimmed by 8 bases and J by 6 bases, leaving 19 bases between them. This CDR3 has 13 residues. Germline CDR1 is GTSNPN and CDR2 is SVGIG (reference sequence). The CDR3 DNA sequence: TGTGCCATCCGCGCGGGGGGCAGGCATGGCTACACCTTC. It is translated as CAIRAGGRHGYTF.

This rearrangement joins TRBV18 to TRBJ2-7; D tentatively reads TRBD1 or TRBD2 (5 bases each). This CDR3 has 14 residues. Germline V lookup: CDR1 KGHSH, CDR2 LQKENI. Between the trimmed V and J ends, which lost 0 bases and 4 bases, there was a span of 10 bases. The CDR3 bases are TGTGCCAGCTCACCACCATTCGAGGGGTACGAGCAGTACTTC. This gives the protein CASSPPFEGYEQYF.

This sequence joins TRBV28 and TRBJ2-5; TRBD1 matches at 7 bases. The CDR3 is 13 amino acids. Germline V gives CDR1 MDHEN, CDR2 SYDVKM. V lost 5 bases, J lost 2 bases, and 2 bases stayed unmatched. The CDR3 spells CASSGQAQETQYF. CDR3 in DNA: TGTGCCAGCAGTGGACAGGCACAAGAGACCCAGTACTTC.

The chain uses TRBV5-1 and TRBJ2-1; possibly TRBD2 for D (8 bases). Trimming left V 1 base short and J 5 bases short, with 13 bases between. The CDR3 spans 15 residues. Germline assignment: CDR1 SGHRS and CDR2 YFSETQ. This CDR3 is CASSLRSGTDNEQFF. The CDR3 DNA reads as TGCGCCAGCAGCTTGCGTAGCGGGACAGACAATGAGCAGTTCTTC. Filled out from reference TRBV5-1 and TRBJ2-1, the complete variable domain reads KAGVTQTPRYLIKTRGQQVTLSCSPISGHRSVSWYQQTPGQGLQFLFEYFSETQRNKGNFPGRFSGRQFSNSRSEMNVSTLELGDSALYLCASSLRSGTDNEQFFGPGTRLTVL.

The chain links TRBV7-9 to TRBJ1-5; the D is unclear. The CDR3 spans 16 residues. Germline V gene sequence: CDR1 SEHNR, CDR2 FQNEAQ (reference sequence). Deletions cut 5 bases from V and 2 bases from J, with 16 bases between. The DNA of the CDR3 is TGTGCCAGCAGCCCCTTGCCTGCCGGGGGCAATCAGCCCCAGCATTTT. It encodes CASSPLPAGGNQPQHF. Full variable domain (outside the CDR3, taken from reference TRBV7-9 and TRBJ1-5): DTGVSQNPRHKITKRGQNVTFRCDPISEHNRLYWYRQTLGQGPEFLTYFQNEAQLEKSRLLSDRFSAERPKGSFSTLEIQRTEQGDSAMYLCASSPLPAGGNQPQHFGDGTRLSIL.

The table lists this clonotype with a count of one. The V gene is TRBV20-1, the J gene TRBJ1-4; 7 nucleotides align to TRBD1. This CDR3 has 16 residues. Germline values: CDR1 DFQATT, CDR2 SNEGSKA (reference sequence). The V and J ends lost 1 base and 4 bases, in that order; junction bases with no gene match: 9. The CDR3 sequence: CSARASGTAINEKLFF. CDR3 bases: TGCAGTGCTAGAGCCTCCGGGACAGCCATTAATGAAAAACTGTTTTTT.

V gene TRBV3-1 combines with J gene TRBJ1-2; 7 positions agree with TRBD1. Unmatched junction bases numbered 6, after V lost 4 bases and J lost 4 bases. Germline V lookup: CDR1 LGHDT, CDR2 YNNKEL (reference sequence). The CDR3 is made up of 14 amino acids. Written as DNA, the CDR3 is TGTGCCAGCAGCCTGCAGGGACAGCCCTATGGCTACACCTTC. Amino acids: CASSLQGQPYGYTF.

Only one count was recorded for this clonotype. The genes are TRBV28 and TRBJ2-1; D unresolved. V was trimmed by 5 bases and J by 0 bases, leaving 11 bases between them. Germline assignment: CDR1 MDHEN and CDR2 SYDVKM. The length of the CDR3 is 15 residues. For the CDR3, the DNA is TGTGCCAGCAGTGCGGCGGTCTCCTCCTACAATGAGCAGTTCTTC. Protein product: CASSAAVSSYNEQFF. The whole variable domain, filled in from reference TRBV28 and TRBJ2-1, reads DVKVTQSSRYLVKRTGEKVFLECVQDMDHENMFWYRQDPGLGLRLIYFSYDVKMKEKGDIPEGYSVSREKKERFSLILESASTNQTSMYLCASSAAVSSYNEQFFGPGTRLTVL.

The CDR3 region has the DNA TGTGCCAGCAGCGTAGGGGAGCGGGGGGCTATCACAGATACGCAGTATTTT. Protein sequence: CASSVGERGAITDTQYF. The chain carries TRBV9 and TRBJ2-3; 9 bases are shared with TRBD2. V was clipped by 0 bases and J by 2 bases; unmatched bases: 7. Germline CDR1 SGDLS, CDR2 YYNGEE. The CDR3 runs to 17 residues.

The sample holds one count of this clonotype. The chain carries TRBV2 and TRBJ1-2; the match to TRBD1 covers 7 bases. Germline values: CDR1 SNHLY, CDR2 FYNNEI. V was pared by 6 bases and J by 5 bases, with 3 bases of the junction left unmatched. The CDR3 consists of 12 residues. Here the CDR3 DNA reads TGTGCCAGCAGCGACAGGGAATATGGCTACACCTTC. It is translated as CASSDREYGYTF.

CDR3 in amino acids: CASSILGAANEQFF. The CDR3 DNA reads TGTGCCAGTAGTATTCTGGGGGCGGCCAATGAGCAGTTCTTC. The chain is built from TRBV19 and TRBJ2-1; possibly TRBD1 for D (6 bases). The CDR3 loop spans 14 amino acids. V was shortened by 3 bases and J by 6 bases, with 12 bases between the two germline ends. In germline, CDR1 is LNHDA, CDR2 SQIVND (reference sequence).

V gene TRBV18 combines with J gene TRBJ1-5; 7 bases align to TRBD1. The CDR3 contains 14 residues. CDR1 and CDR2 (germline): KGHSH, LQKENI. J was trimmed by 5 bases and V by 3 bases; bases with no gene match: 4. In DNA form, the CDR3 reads TGTGCCAGCTCACCTCGACAGGGAGATCAGCCCCAGCATTTT. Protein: CASSPRQGDQPQHF.

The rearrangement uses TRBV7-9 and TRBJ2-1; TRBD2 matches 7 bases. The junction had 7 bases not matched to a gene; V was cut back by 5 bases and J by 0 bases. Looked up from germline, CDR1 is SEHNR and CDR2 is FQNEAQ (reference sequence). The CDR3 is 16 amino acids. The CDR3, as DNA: TGTGCCAGCAGCAGGCGACTAGCCGACTCCTACAATGAGCAGTTCTTC. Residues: CASSRRLADSYNEQFF. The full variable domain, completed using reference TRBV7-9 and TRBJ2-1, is DTGVSQNPRHKITKRGQNVTFRCDPISEHNRLYWYRQTLGQGPEFLTYFQNEAQLEKSRLLSDRFSAERPKGSFSTLEIQRTEQGDSAMYLCASSRRLADSYNEQFFGPGTRLTVL.

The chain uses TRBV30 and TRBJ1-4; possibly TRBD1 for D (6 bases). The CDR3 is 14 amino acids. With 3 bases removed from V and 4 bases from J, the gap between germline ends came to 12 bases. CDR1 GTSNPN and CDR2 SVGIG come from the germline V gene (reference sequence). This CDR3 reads CAWRARTDNEKLFF. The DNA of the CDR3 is TGTGCCTGGAGGGCCCGGACAGATAATGAAAAACTGTTTTTT.

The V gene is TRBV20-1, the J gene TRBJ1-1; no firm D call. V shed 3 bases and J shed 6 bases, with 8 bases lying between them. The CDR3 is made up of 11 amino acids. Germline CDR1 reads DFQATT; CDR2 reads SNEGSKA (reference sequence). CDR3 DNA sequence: TGCAGTGCTAGTCGACTCGCTGAAGCTTTCTTT. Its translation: CSASRLAEAFF.

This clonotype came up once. The chain's CDR3 is CASSVLAGAYNEQFF. The CDR3 DNA is TGTGCCAGCAGTGTTCTAGCGGGGGCCTACAATGAGCAGTTCTTC. The V and J genes are TRBV12-3 or TRBV12-4 and TRBJ2-1; TRBD2 agrees at 10 bases. The CDR3 contains 15 residues. V lost 5 bases and J lost 2; bases outside the gene matches: 3.